This is a list of T cell receptor beta chains from one sample in a study of STAT5B mutations in CD4+ large granular lymphocyte leukemia. Using immunoSEQ multiplex PCR, the repertoire was profiled, and TCRdb retains in-frame clones only, with some absent. Of tens of thousands of clones in the sample, 74% were seen once. The specimen was CD4+ T cells from blood buffy coats. The receptors were gathered from a human donor in good health. CDR3s include the opening cysteine and the closing phenylalanine or tryptophan. The D gene is left open where the match is weak. A clone size is listed for some rows: how often the clone was seen (once, few, many), or a class if it is expanded.

V,D,size,J,CDR3,DNA
TRBV6-5,.,.,TRBJ1-3,CASSSVSTAWDTIYF,TGTGCCAGCAGTTCAGTATCGACAGCCTGGGACACCATATATTTT
TRBV11-3,.,.,TRBJ1-5,CASSPGYIFYSNQPQHF,TGTGCCAGCAGCCCGGGATACATCTTTTATAGCAATCAGCCCCAGCATTTT
TRBV28,.,few,TRBJ1-2,CASTTGTYGYTF,TGTGCCAGCACCACAGGGACCTATGGCTACACCTTC
TRBV5-1,.,.,TRBJ2-1,CASSLGQAYNEQFF,TGCGCCAGCAGCTTGGGTCAGGCCTACAATGAGCAGTTCTTC
TRBV6-1,TRBD2,.,TRBJ2-5,CASSEGLAGGPGETQYF,TGTGCCAGCAGTGAAGGACTAGCGGGAGGGCCCGGAGAGACCCAGTACTTC
TRBV7-2,TRBD2,once,TRBJ2-4,CASSLVRGKLAKNIQYF,TGTGCCAGCAGCTTAGTGCGGGGGAAACTAGCCAAAAACATTCAGTACTTC
TRBV6-6,.,.,TRBJ1-4,CASSQRRAHFNEKLFF,TGTGCCAGCAGCCAACGGAGGGCGCACTTTAATGAAAAACTGTTTTTT
TRBV10-3,.,.,TRBJ1-1,CAISESSVLNTEAFF,TGTGCCATCAGTGAGTCGAGCGTCTTGAACACTGAAGCTTTCTTT
TRBV15,.,once,TRBJ2-3,CATSRDGSSTDTQYF,TGTGCCACCAGCAGAGACGGAAGCAGCACAGATACGCAGTATTTT
TRBV19,.,.,TRBJ1-5,CASTQTGYNQPQHF,TGTGCCAGTACCCAAACAGGGTACAATCAGCCCCAGCATTTT
TRBV12-2,.,.,TRBJ2-3,CASRLRSGGDGDTQYF,TGTGCAAGTCGCTTAAGGTCAGGGGGGGATGGAGATACGCAGTATTTT
TRBV7-3,TRBD1,.,TRBJ2-1,CASSFDRAGYNEQFF,TGTGCCAGCAGCTTCGACAGGGCTGGCTACAATGAGCAGTTCTTC
TRBV5-1,.,.,TRBJ1-1,CASSLNRLATEAFF,TGCGCCAGCAGCTTGAACAGGCTCGCGACTGAAGCTTTCTTT
TRBV30,.,few,TRBJ1-1,CAWSVDSEAFF,TGTGCCTGGAGTGTAGACAGTGAAGCTTTCTTT
TRBV7-6,.,few,TRBJ2-3,CASSLAADTQYF,TGTGCCAGCAGCTTAGCAGCAGATACGCAGTATTTT
TRBV11-1,TRBD1,few,TRBJ1-5,CASSQGAGNQPQHF,TGTGCCAGCAGCCAGGGGGCGGGCAATCAGCCCCAGCATTTT
TRBV2,TRBD2,.,TRBJ2-5,CASSASGGKETQYF,TGTGCCAGCAGCGCGAGCGGGGGAAAAGAGACCCAGTACTTC
TRBV28,TRBD1,once,TRBJ1-1,CASSASWGTGVTNTEAFF,TGTGCCAGCAGTGCCTCTTGGGGGACAGGGGTCACGAACACTGAAGCTTTCTTT
TRBV25-1,.,.,TRBJ1-2,CASSEKGGVRHGYTF,TGTGCCAGCAGTGAAAAAGGGGGGGTGCGTCATGGCTACACCTTC
TRBV7-9,.,.,TRBJ2-5,CASSFLGAQETQYF,TGTGCCAGCAGCTTCTTGGGGGCACAAGAGACCCAGTACTTC
TRBV5-5,.,.,TRBJ2-5,CASSSWLREETQYF,TGTGCCAGCAGCTCTTGGTTACGGGAAGAGACCCAGTACTTC
TRBV2,.,few,TRBJ2-1,CASSESGSSYNEQFF,TGTGCCAGCAGTGAAAGCGGAAGCTCCTACAATGAGCAGTTCTTC
TRBV5-8,.,.,TRBJ1-2,CASSPRTYPYYGYTF,TGTGCCAGCAGTCCGAGGACGTATCCATATTATGGCTACACCTTC
TRBV15,.,.,TRBJ1-1,CATSRESVGNTEAFF,TGTGCCACCAGCAGAGAATCGGTGGGGAACACTGAAGCTTTCTTT
TRBV28,.,.,TRBJ1-1,CASRNRVWTEAFF,TGTGCCAGCAGAAACAGGGTATGGACTGAAGCTTTCTTT
TRBV23-1,.,.,TRBJ1-1,CASNLRGPTEAFF,TGCGCCAGCAATCTTCGGGGGCCCACTGAAGCTTTCTTT
TRBV6-6,TRBD1,once,TRBJ2-7,CASSYMSARGQYEQYF,TGTGCCAGCAGTTACATGTCAGCCAGGGGGCAGTACGAGCAGTACTTC
TRBV7-2,.,.,TRBJ2-1,CASSPRGVGSLF,TGTGCCAGCAGCCCGAGGGGGGTTGGCTCGCTCTTC
TRBV29-1,.,.,TRBJ1-2,CSVHRATNYGYTF,TGCAGCGTCCACAGAGCTACTAACTATGGCTACACCTTC
TRBV2,TRBD2,few,TRBJ2-3,CASSAGLAGGTDTQYF,TGTGCCAGCAGTGCGGGACTAGCGGGGGGCACAGATACGCAGTATTTT
TRBV4-2,TRBD2,.,TRBJ2-5,CASSQVTSGPETQYF,TGTGCCAGCAGCCAAGTGACTAGCGGCCCAGAGACCCAGTACTTC
TRBV7-9,.,few,TRBJ1-1,CASSLATLNTEAFF,TGTGCCAGCAGCTTAGCGACGTTGAACACTGAAGCTTTCTTT
TRBV30,.,.,TRBJ2-3,CAWAPRDTQYF,TGTGCCTGGGCCCCCAGAGATACGCAGTATTTT
TRBV5-6,.,.,TRBJ1-1,CASSFRNTEAFF,TGTGCCAGCAGCTTCAGGAACACTGAAGCTTTCTTT
TRBV6-5,.,.,TRBJ2-1,CASRPTSFGEQFF,TGTGCCAGCAGACCCACTAGCTTTGGCGAGCAGTTCTTC
TRBV7-2,.,.,TRBJ1-2,CASSSQDLGGYTF,TGTGCCAGCAGCTCACAGGATCTTGGTGGCTACACCTTC
TRBV14,.,.,TRBJ2-3,CASSQGIFSDTDTQYF,TGTGCCAGCAGCCAAGGAATCTTCTCAGACACAGATACGCAGTATTTT